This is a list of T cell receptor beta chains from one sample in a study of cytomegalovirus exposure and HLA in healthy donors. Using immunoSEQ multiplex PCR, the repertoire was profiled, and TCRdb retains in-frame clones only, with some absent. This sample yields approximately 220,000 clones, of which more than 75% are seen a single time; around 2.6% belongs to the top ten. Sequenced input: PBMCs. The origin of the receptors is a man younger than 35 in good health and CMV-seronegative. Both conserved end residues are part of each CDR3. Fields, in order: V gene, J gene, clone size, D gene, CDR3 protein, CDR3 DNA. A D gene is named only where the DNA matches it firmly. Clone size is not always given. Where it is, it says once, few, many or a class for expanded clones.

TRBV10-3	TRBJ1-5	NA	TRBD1	CAISFRGNQPQHF	TGTGCCATCAGTTTCAGGGGGAATCAGCCCCAGCATTTT
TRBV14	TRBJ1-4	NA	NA	CASSQMTGGKLFF	TGTGCCAGCAGCCAAATGACAGGCGGGAAACTGTTTTTT
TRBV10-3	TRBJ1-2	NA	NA	CAISDGLKLGYTF	TGTGCCATCAGTGATGGCCTGAAACTAGGCTACACCTTC
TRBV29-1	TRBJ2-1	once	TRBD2	CSVEVAGGHEQFF	TGCAGCGTTGAGGTAGCGGGAGGTCATGAGCAGTTCTTC
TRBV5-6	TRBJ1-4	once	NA	CASSFGTTNEKLFF	TGTGCCAGCAGCTTCGGGACAACTAATGAAAAACTGTTTTTT
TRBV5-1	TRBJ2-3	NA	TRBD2	CASSAGTSGTDTQYF	TGCGCCAGCAGCGCTGGGACTAGCGGCACAGATACGCAGTATTTT
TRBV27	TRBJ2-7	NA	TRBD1	CASSFGTGGSYEQYF	TGTGCCAGCAGTTTTGGGACAGGGGGCTCCTACGAGCAGTACTTC
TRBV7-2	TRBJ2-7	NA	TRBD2	CASSFSGGEYEQYF	TGTGCCAGCAGCTTTAGCGGGGGGGAGTACGAGCAGTACTTC
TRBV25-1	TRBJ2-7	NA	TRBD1	CAVSDRLSYEQYF	TGTGCCGTCTCGGACAGGCTCTCCTACGAGCAGTACTTC
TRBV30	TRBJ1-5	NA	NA	CAWSRGNGNQPQHF	TGTGCCTGGAGTAGGGGCAACGGCAATCAGCCCCAGCATTTT
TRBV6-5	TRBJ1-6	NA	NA	CASSYWQGGNSPLHF	TGTGCCAGCAGTTATTGGCAGGGAGGTAATTCACCCCTCCACTTT
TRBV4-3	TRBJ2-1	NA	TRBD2	CASSQDMTTSGDKQFF	TGCGCCAGCAGCCAAGATATGACAACTAGCGGGGACAAGCAGTTCTTC
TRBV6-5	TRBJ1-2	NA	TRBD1	CASRQETGVSYGYTF	TGTGCCAGCAGGCAAGAGACAGGGGTGAGCTATGGCTACACCTTC
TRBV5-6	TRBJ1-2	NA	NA	CASSPVGGRNYGYTF	TGTGCCAGCAGCCCCGTCGGGGGGAGAAACTATGGCTACACCTTC
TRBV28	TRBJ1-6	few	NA	CASSLSNGSPLHF	TGTGCCAGCAGTTTGTCTAACGGTTCACCCCTCCACTTT
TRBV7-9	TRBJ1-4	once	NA	CASSLAREGEKLFF	TGTGCCAGCAGCTTAGCCAGGGAGGGAGAAAAACTGTTTTTT
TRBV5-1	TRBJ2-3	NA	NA	CASSLAFTDTQYF	TGCGCCAGCAGCTTGGCTTTCACAGATACGCAGTATTTT
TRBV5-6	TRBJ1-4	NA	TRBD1	CASSQGQGAQEKLFF	TGTGCCAGCAGCCAAGGACAGGGGGCTCAGGAAAAACTGTTTTTT
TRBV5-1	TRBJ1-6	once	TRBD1	CASSLALGRGTSPLHF	TGCGCCAGCAGCTTGGCCCTGGGCAGGGGGACGTCACCCCTCCACTTT
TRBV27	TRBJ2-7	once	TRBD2	CASSLAGRSGSSNEQYF	TGTGCCAGCAGTTTAGCCGGGAGAAGCGGGAGTAGCAACGAGCAGTACTTC
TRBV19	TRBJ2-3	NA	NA	CASSLYSYRTSTDTQYF	TGTGCCAGTTCCCTATATTCGTACAGAACTAGCACAGATACGCAGTATTTT
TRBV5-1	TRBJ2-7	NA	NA	CASSLRLAGGITYEQYF	TGCGCCAGCAGCTTGCGTCTGGCAGGGGGGATAACCTACGAGCAGTACTTC
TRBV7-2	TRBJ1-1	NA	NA	CASSLGSGGNTEAFF	TGTGCCAGCAGCTTAGGATCGGGAGGGAACACTGAAGCTTTCTTT
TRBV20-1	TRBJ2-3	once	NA	CSASLLDTQYF	TGCAGTGCTAGTCTTTTGGATACGCAGTATTTT
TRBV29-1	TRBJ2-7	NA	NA	CSVVPGLHTYEQYF	TGCAGCGTTGTCCCGGGACTGCATACCTACGAGCAGTACTTC
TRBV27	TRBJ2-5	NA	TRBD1	CAKGQGRETQYF	TGTGCCAAAGGACAGGGTCGGGAGACCCAGTACTTC
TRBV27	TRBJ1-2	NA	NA	CASSTQRQYGYTF	TGTGCCAGCAGTACCCAACGACAGTATGGCTACACCTTC
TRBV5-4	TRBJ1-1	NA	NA	CASSSGGGVAEAFF	TGTGCCAGCAGCTCGGGGGGTGGGGTTGCCGAAGCTTTCTTT
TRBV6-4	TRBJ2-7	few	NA	CASGSREQYF	TGTGCCAGCGGATCTAGGGAGCAGTACTTC
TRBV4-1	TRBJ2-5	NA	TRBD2	CASSQRLAAEETQYF	TGCGCCAGCAGCCAAAGACTAGCCGCTGAAGAGACCCAGTACTTC
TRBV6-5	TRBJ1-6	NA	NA	CASSYSTVGSPLHF	TGTGCCAGCAGTTACAGTACAGTGGGTTCACCCCTCCACTTT
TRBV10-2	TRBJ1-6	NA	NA	CASSAEVGPNSPLHF	TGCGCCAGCAGTGCAGAGGTCGGCCCGAATTCACCCCTCCACTTT
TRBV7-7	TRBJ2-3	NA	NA	CASSYQGVTDTQYF	TGTGCCAGCAGCTACCAGGGTGTCACAGATACGCAGTATTTT
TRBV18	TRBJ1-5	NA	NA	CASSPIGNQPQHF	TGTGCCAGCTCACCAATAGGCAATCAGCCCCAGCATTTT
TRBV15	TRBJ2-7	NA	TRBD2	CATSRGHSGGNSYEQYF	TGTGCCACCAGCAGGGGCCATAGCGGGGGGAACTCCTACGAGCAGTACTTC
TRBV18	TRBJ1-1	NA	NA	CASSPQLNTEAFF	TGTGCCAGCTCACCACAGCTGAACACTGAAGCTTTCTTT
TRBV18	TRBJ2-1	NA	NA	CASSPIGDEQFF	TGTGCCAGCTCACCGATAGGGGATGAGCAGTTCTTC
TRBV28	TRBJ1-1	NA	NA	CASTPRFREFTEAFF	TGTGCCAGCACCCCAAGATTTAGGGAGTTCACTGAAGCTTTCTTT
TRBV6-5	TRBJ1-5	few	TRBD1	CASSHRGGQPQHF	TGTGCCAGCAGTCACAGGGGGGGTCAGCCCCAGCATTTT
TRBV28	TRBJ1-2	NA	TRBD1	CASSQGQALDYGYTF	TGTGCCAGCAGCCAGGGACAGGCCCTCGACTATGGCTACACCTTC
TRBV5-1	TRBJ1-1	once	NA	CASSITGNTEAFF	TGCGCCAGCAGCATCACAGGGAACACTGAAGCTTTCTTT
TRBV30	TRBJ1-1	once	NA	CAWEALGNTEAFF	TGTGCCTGGGAGGCCTTGGGGAACACTGAAGCTTTCTTT
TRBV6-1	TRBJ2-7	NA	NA	CASSEATGYSSYEQYF	TGTGCCAGCAGTGAAGCCACAGGTTATAGTTCCTACGAGCAGTACTTC
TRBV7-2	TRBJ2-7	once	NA	CASSDRGQPGPYEQYF	TGTGCCAGCAGTGACCGGGGACAACCGGGTCCCTACGAGCAGTACTTC
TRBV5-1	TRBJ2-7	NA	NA	CASSSARGMTYEQYF	TGCGCCAGCAGCTCCGCTAGAGGGATGACCTACGAGCAGTACTTC
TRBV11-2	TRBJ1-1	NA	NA	CASSLEQGTEAFF	TGTGCCAGCAGCTTAGAACAGGGCACGGAAGCTTTCTTT
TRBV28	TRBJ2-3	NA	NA	CASSSLSGDEAFSDTQYF	TGTGCCAGCAGTTCCTTGTCGGGGGATGAGGCTTTCTCAGATACGCAGTATTTT
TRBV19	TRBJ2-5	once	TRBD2	CASSTRLAGETQYF	TGTGCCAGTAGTACTCGACTAGCGGGGGAGACCCAGTACTTC
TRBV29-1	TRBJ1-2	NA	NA	CSAITGIGGYTF	TGCAGCGCCATAACGGGGATCGGCGGCTACACCTTC
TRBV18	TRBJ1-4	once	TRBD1	CASSPGVSGQDNEKLFF	TGTGCCAGCTCACCAGGGGTTTCGGGACAGGATAATGAAAAACTGTTTTTT
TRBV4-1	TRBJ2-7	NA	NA	CASSQDGPPSYEQYF	TGCGCCAGCAGCCAAGATGGCCCGCCGTCATACGAGCAGTACTTC
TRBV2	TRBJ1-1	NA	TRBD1	CAGTYQGAGSTEAFF	TGTGCCGGGACCTATCAGGGGGCTGGAAGCACTGAAGCTTTCTTT
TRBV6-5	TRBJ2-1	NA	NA	CASSYSSDPSYNEQFF	TGTGCCAGCAGTTACTCTAGCGACCCCTCCTACAATGAGCAGTTCTTC
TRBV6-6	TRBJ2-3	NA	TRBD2	CASTKRLAATDTQYF	TGTGCCAGCACGAAACGACTAGCGGCCACAGATACGCAGTATTTT
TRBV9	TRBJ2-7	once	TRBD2	CASSESGTTLPDSGEQYF	TGTGCCAGCAGCGAGAGCGGGACTACTCTCCCCGATTCCGGCGAGCAGTACTTC
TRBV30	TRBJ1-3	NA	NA	CAWSSGGNTIYF	TGTGCCTGGAGTTCCGGTGGAAACACCATATATTTT